The sample holds many counts of the clone carrying this TCR beta chain. The target antigen is unknown. TCR beta CDR3 sequences were amplified from RNA transcripts. With the HTBI primer set, the TCR CDR3 went through a first round of RT-PCR. TCRdb ran MiXCR on the multiplex PCR reads and lists one entry per CDR3 protein. The sample includes 270,000 or so distinct CDR3 sequences, under 30% of them seen just once. The data belong to a study of T cells in Graves' hyperthyroidism and ophthalmopathy. Study findings and constraints: Most thyroid-expanded clonotypes above 0.001 were also found in blood.

CDR3 length equals 12 residues. Trimming took 8 bases from V and 7 from J; bases not matched to a gene: 6. Germline assignment: CDR1 MNHEY and CDR2 SVGEGT. This sequence originates from a man aged 35-49 years with Graves' hyperthyroidism that later progressed to Graves' ophthalmopathy. The gene calls are TRBV6-2 or TRBV6-3 and TRBJ1-1; 8 nucleotides align to TRBD1. The material sequenced was blood. The CDR3 protein is CASRPDRGEAFF. The CDR3 DNA reads TGTGCCAGCCGGCCAGACAGGGGTGAAGCTTTCTTT.